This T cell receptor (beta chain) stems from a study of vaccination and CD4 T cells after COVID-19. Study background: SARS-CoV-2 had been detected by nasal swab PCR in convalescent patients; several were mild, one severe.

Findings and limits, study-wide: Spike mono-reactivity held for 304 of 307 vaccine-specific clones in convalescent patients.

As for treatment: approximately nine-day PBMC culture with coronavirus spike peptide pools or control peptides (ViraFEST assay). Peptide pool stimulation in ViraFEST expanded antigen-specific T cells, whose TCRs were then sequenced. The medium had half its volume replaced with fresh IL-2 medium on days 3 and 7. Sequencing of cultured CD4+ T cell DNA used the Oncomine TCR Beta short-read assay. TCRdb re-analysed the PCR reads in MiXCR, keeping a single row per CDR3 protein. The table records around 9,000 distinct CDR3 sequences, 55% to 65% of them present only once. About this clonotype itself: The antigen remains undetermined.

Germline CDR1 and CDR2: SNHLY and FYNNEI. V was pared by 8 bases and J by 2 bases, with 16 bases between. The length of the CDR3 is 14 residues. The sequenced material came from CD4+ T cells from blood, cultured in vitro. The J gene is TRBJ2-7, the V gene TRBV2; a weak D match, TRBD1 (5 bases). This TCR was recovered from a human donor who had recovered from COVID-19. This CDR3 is CASGLGHLTYEQYF. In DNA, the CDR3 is TGTGCCAGCGGCCTGGGGCACTTAACCTACGAGCAGTACTTC.